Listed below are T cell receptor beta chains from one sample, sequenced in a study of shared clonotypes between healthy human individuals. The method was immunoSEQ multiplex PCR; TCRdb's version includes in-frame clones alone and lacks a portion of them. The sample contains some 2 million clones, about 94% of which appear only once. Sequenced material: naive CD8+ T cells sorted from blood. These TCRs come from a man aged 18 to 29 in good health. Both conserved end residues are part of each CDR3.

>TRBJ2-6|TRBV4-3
CASSQDLARISGANVLTF
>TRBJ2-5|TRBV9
CASSVTGNQETQYF
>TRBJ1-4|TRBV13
CASSWRQGVGEKLFF
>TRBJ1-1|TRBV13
CASSLEGESEAFF
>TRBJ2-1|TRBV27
CASSPSQGLTYNEQFF
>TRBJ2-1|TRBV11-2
CASSLGGGWNEQFF
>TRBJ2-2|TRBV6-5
CASSYGAGGSPGELFF
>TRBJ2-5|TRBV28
CASSLIPGTVEGETQYF
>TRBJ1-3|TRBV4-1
CASSHDLGNTIYF
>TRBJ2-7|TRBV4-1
CASSRPSPYEQYF
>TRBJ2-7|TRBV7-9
CASSLAGVNYEQYF
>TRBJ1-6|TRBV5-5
CASSMGQGDYSPLHF
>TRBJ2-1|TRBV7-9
CASSAISPNEQFF
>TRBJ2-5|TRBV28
CASSLIWKETQYF
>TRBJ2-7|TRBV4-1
CASSHPPGRSEQYF
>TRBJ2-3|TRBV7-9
CASSALPGQSHHADTQYF
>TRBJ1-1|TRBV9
CASSLAGGGTEAFF
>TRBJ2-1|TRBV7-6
CASSLEAGGYNEQFF
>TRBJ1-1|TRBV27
CASSFGGENTEAFF
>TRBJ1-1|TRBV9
CASSTRTGGTEAFF
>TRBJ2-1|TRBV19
CASSGEGSGSFNEQFF